The rows below give T cell receptor beta chains drawn from one sample of a study of T cells in Graves' hyperthyroidism and ophthalmopathy. A single record per CDR3 protein comes from TCRdb applying MiXCR to the multiplex PCR reads. In the table there are about 560,000 distinct CDR3 sequences, about 45% of which are singletons. The sequenced material came from peripheral blood or thyroid tissue (not recorded which). All receptors come from a woman younger than 30 with Graves' hyperthyroidism. Both conserved end residues are part of each CDR3. D genes are given only for firm matches. Rows give clone size only sometimes, using once, few, many, or a class for an expanded clone.

D gene: NA
clone size: few
J gene: TRBJ2-2
V gene: TRBV20-1
CDR3 protein: CSVGDFSNTGELFF
CDR3 DNA: TGCAGCGTGGGGGACTTTTCGAACACCGGGGAGCTGTTTTTT

D gene: TRBD1
clone size: NA
J gene: TRBJ1-4
V gene: TRBV29-1
CDR3 protein: CSVDREKLFF
CDR3 DNA: TGCAGCGTGGACAGGGAGAAACTGTTTTTT

D gene: NA
clone size: NA
J gene: TRBJ1-1
V gene: TRBV29-1
CDR3 protein: CSVPGNTNTEAFF
CDR3 DNA: TGCAGCGTGCCCGGGAACACGAACACTGAAGCTTTCTTT

D gene: TRBD1
clone size: NA
J gene: TRBJ2-5
V gene: TRBV9
CDR3 protein: CASSEILGQAQETQYF
CDR3 DNA: TGTGCCAGCAGTGAAATTTTGGGACAGGCCCAAGAGACCCAGTACTTC

D gene: NA
clone size: many
J gene: TRBJ1-2
V gene: TRBV24-1
CDR3 protein: CATSDPGGNGYTF
CDR3 DNA: TGTGCCACCAGTGACCCCGGGGGGAACGGCTACACCTTC

D gene: NA
clone size: few
J gene: TRBJ1-2
V gene: TRBV20-1
CDR3 protein: CSARDQATYGYTF
CDR3 DNA: TGCAGTGCTAGAGATCAGGCGACTTATGGCTACACCTTC

D gene: TRBD2
clone size: NA
J gene: TRBJ2-7
V gene: TRBV10-3
CDR3 protein: CAIRDSGTYEQYF
CDR3 DNA: TGTGCCATCAGGGATAGCGGGACTTACGAGCAGTACTTC

D gene: TRBD1
clone size: few
J gene: TRBJ2-5
V gene: TRBV6-5
CDR3 protein: CASTGDRETQYF
CDR3 DNA: TGTGCCAGCACCGGGGACAGGGAGACCCAGTACTTC

D gene: TRBD1
clone size: once
J gene: TRBJ1-5
V gene: TRBV2
CDR3 protein: CVSSEWTARGNQPQHF
CDR3 DNA: TGTGTCAGCAGTGAGTGGACAGCCAGGGGGAATCAGCCCCAGCATTTT

D gene: NA
clone size: NA
J gene: TRBJ1-2
V gene: TRBV5-1
CDR3 protein: CASSLQAGNGYTF
CDR3 DNA: TGCGCCAGCAGCTTACAGGCAGGGAATGGCTACACCTTC

D gene: NA
clone size: NA
J gene: TRBJ2-7
V gene: TRBV7-9
CDR3 protein: CASSLAVDAIHEQYF
CDR3 DNA: TGTGCCAGCAGCTTAGCGGTGGATGCAATCCACGAGCAGTACTTC

D gene: NA
clone size: once
J gene: TRBJ1-5
V gene: TRBV12-3/TRBV12-4
CDR3 protein: CASRGEAGAQPQHF
CDR3 DNA: TGTGCCAGCAGAGGCGAGGCAGGGGCCCAGCCCCAGCATTTT

D gene: NA
clone size: many
J gene: TRBJ2-7
V gene: TRBV6-6
CDR3 protein: CASLEGLWYEQYF
CDR3 DNA: TGTGCCAGCTTGGAGGGGTTGTGGTACGAGCAGTACTTC

D gene: TRBD1
clone size: many
J gene: TRBJ1-4
V gene: TRBV7-9
CDR3 protein: CASSLGQVEKLFF
CDR3 DNA: TGTGCCAGCAGCCTCGGACAGGTTGAAAAACTGTTTTTT

D gene: NA
clone size: many
J gene: TRBJ1-2
V gene: TRBV24-1
CDR3 protein: CATSDTTAQEGYTF
CDR3 DNA: TGTGCCACCAGTGACACGACAGCCCAAGAGGGCTACACCTTC

D gene: TRBD1
clone size: many
J gene: TRBJ1-6
V gene: TRBV7-2
CDR3 protein: CASSGQGFTSPLHF
CDR3 DNA: TGTGCCAGCAGCGGACAGGGCTTTACTTCACCCCTCCACTTT

D gene: NA
clone size: NA
J gene: TRBJ1-1
V gene: TRBV19
CDR3 protein: CASIFPGRWNTEAFF
CDR3 DNA: TGTGCCAGTATCTTCCCGGGACGGTGGAACACTGAAGCTTTCTTT

D gene: TRBD1
clone size: NA
J gene: TRBJ2-6
V gene: TRBV15
CDR3 protein: CATSGQAVSGADVLTF
CDR3 DNA: TGTGCCACCAGCGGACAGGCCGTCTCTGGGGCCGACGTCCTGACTTTC

D gene: NA
clone size: few
J gene: TRBJ1-1
V gene: TRBV11-2
CDR3 protein: CASSLVSGEGTEAFF
CDR3 DNA: TGTGCCAGCAGCCTAGTCTCAGGGGAGGGAACTGAAGCTTTCTTT

D gene: NA
clone size: few
J gene: TRBJ1-5
V gene: TRBV9
CDR3 protein: CASSRTAHSNQPQHF
CDR3 DNA: TGTGCCAGCAGCCGGACAGCCCATAGCAATCAGCCCCAGCATTTT

D gene: TRBD1
clone size: NA
J gene: TRBJ1-4
V gene: TRBV15
CDR3 protein: CATSSGQSQLFF
CDR3 DNA: TGTGCCACCAGTTCGGGACAGTCCCAGCTATTCTTT

D gene: TRBD2
clone size: many
J gene: TRBJ2-5
V gene: TRBV2
CDR3 protein: CASKVKGLPAQETQYF
CDR3 DNA: TGTGCCAGCAAGGTGAAGGGACTACCGGCCCAAGAGACCCAGTACTTC

D gene: NA
clone size: few
J gene: TRBJ1-4
V gene: TRBV20-1
CDR3 protein: CSTSRGGGEKLFF
CDR3 DNA: TGCAGTACTTCCCGGGGCGGAGGAGAAAAACTGTTTTTT

D gene: TRBD1
clone size: many
J gene: TRBJ1-2
V gene: TRBV15
CDR3 protein: CATSREKGGFYGYTF
CDR3 DNA: TGTGCCACCAGCAGAGAAAAAGGGGGCTTCTATGGCTACACCTTC

D gene: NA
clone size: NA
J gene: TRBJ2-5
V gene: TRBV10-3
CDR3 protein: CAISLGRETQYF
CDR3 DNA: TGTGCCATCAGTTTAGGCCGAGAGACCCAGTACTTC